The 5 T cell receptor beta chains below come from one sample, sequenced in a study of T cell responses to AZD1222 COVID-19 vaccine. Assay used: immunoSEQ multiplex PCR; TCRdb lists only in-frame clones, some missing. The sample records approximately 150,000 clones, 85% to 95% being singletons. Source: peripheral blood, taken on day 0 of AZD1222 vaccination. These receptors were collected from an adult in good health.

The genes are TRBV7-8 and TRBJ2-6; D may be TRBD1 (6 bases). Trimming pared 7 bases from V and 2 bases from J, leaving 18 bases between. Germline V lookup: CDR1 SGHVS, CDR2 FQNEAQ. CDR3 length equals 17 residues. The CDR3 sequence is CASMGRQDWAGANVLTF. Here the CDR3 DNA reads TGTGCCAGCATGGGAAGACAGGATTGGGCTGGGGCCAACGTCCTGACTTTC.

The chain carries TRBV11-2 and TRBJ2-2; no reliable D call. V dropped 1 base and J dropped 1 base, with 16 bases sitting between them. Germline V gives CDR1 SGHAT, CDR2 FQNNGV. The CDR3 is 18 amino acids. CDR3 loop: CASSLVGRNLKNTGELFF. DNA of the CDR3: TGTGCCAGCAGCTTAGTGGGCAGGAACCTCAAGAACACCGGGGAGCTGTTTTTT.

The V gene is TRBV6-5, the J gene TRBJ1-1; D unresolved. Germline V gives CDR1 MNHEY, CDR2 SVGAGI. The V gene lost 7 bases and the J gene lost 0 bases, with 12 bases spanning the gap. The CDR3 has 14 amino acids. CDR3 in amino acids: CASIHHSLNTEAFF. CDR3 DNA sequence: TGTGCCAGCATACATCACAGTCTGAACACTGAAGCTTTCTTT.

The chain employs TRBV29-1 and TRBJ1-1; a possible D gene is TRBD1 (5 bases). The V end was cut by 5 bases, the J end by 0 bases, with 10 bases between. Germline V gene sequence: CDR1 SQVTM, CDR2 ANQGSEA. The CDR3 length is 13 residues. The CDR3 sequence is CSVRRTLNTEAFF. DNA for the CDR3: TGCAGCGTTAGACGGACACTGAACACTGAAGCTTTCTTT.

The chain joins TRBV20-1 to TRBJ2-2; D is possibly TRBD1 or TRBD2 (6 bases each). The CDR3 contains 13 residues. Per germline, CDR1 DFQATT and CDR2 SNEGSKA (reference sequence). The V gene lost 3 bases and the J gene lost 3 bases, with 8 bases spanning the gap. CDR3 DNA: TGCAGTGCTAGTGGGGGGCACACCGGGGAGCTGTTTTTT. Protein: CSASGGHTGELFF.